This TCR beta chain was obtained from a study of cytomegalovirus exposure and HLA in healthy donors. Whole-study results and caveats: Rare TCR sequences dominated, though some public TCRs recurred in many donors. Altogether, 150 to 200 TCR beta chains were recorded as cytomegalovirus-associated.

The study ran its PCR with 60 Vbeta and 13 Jbeta primers. Using immunoSEQ multiplex PCR, the repertoire was profiled, and TCRdb retains in-frame clones only, with some absent. The sample lists 100,000 to 150,000 clones, 6.5% to 9.5% occurring once. Sampled while nominally healthy, donors likely had unrecorded immune exposures. On this clone: Its antigen remains unknown.

Per the germline V gene, CDR1 is SGHTA and CDR2 is FQGNSA. The CDR3 contains 15 residues. Sequencing input: PBMCs. The receptor was isolated from a man aged 40-49 years in good health and CMV-seronegative. The chain carries TRBV7-2 and TRBJ2-5; 7 bases agree with TRBD2. The tail of the sequence fits TRBJ2-7 better, so the J call may be wrong. For the CDR3, the DNA is TGTGCCAGCAGCACCAATAGCGGGTACTCCTACGAGCAGTACTTC. Protein sequence: CASSTNSGYSYEQYF.